The clone carrying this T cell receptor beta chain was counted a few times. The antigen is unknown. This sample is part of a study of CD8 T cells in ankylosing spondylitis. The study, taken as a whole, reports: Characteristic, it appeared, of ankylosing spondylitis blood was a TCR beta motif of several highly homologous variants. In synovial fluid and blood from reactive arthritis, some motif variants were previously reported. Significantly higher representation of disease-linked clones was reported for matched ankylosing spondylitis synovial fluid.

A quantitative 5'-RACE method, one with molecular barcodes, was used to make TCR beta libraries. Each CDR3 protein gets one entry after TCRdb re-called the 5' RACE reads with MiXCR. The sample records some 350,000 distinct CDR3 sequences, roughly 15% being singletons. The CDR3 contains 15 residues. V lost 3 bases and J lost 1, with 13 bases in between. The source is a male donor with ankylosing spondylitis or in good health (not recorded which). The V gene is TRBV12-3 or TRBV12-4, the J gene TRBJ2-7, with D possibly TRBD1 on 6 matching bases. The sequenced material came from blood, either unsorted or a sorted T cell fraction (not recorded which). CDR3 protein: CASSFQDSASYEQYF. Written as DNA, the CDR3 is TGTGCCAGCAGTTTCCAGGACAGTGCGTCCTACGAGCAGTACTTC.